A selection of T cell receptor beta chains follows, all from one sample in a study of molecular identifiers for immune sequencing clone quantification. Each CDR3 protein gets one entry after TCRdb re-called the PCR reads with MiXCR. The profile shows around 100,000 distinct CDR3 sequences, 36% of them singletons. Sequencing was done on a sample of naive CD8+ T cells from blood, with Jurkat cell RNA spiked in. These receptor sequences come from a human donor in good health. Some libraries in this study had Jurkat cell RNA spiked in. Each CDR3 is given without its conserved first and last residue. Fields, in order: clone size, V gene, CDR3 protein. Some rows have no size entry. The others give once, few or many, or a class for an expanded clone.

>many|TRBV28
AIYRGVGTEAF
>many|TRBV5-1
ASSLETGGQPQH
>few|TRBV7-7
ASRRTVFSTGELF
>NA|TRBV27
ASSPTAMGVGYGTDTQY
>NA|TRBV7-3
ASSPRLARYTDTQY
>few|TRBV28
ASSRPDDSLRGGSGSEQF
>few|TRBV28
ASSFRPSGYNEQF
>NA|TRBV18
ASSPSQRIYNEQF
>many|TRBV5-8
ASSYDRGNTEAF
>many|TRBV28
ASSFQGFSNQPQH
>many|TRBV28
ASSLSEGDTQY
>many|TRBV13
ASSSGTGQETQY
>few|TRBV2
ASSEVRQRALYEQY
>NA|TRBV27
ASQPSWGRQETQY
>NA|TRBV12-3/TRBV12-4
ASGTSATDTQY
>few|TRBV4-3
ASSQNRAPDTQY
>NA|TRBV4-3
ASSQRVGAGVAKNIQY